This TCR beta chain was documented in a study of T cells in Graves' hyperthyroidism and ophthalmopathy. Findings and caveats of the study: From stable hyperthyroidism, ophthalmopathy was set apart by a 13 V-J model. Before onset, ophthalmopathy was predicted by the model a median about 6.2 months earlier.

This clonotype occurred a few times. Its antigen is still unknown. RNA transcripts were the template for amplifying TCR beta CDR3 regions. Using the HTBI primer set, a first-round RT-PCR was run on the TCR CDR3. In TCRdb, the multiplex PCR reads were re-called with MiXCR into one record per CDR3 protein. The sample shows 400,000 or so distinct CDR3 sequences, roughly 15% of them seen only once. The source of this sequence is a woman aged 55 to 70 with Graves' ophthalmopathy. The material sequenced was blood.

As DNA, the CDR3 is TGCGCCAGCAGCCAAGGTGCGGGACTAGCGGCGACCACAGATACGCAGTATTTT. Its protein product is CASSQGAGLAATTDTQYF. This chain joins TRBV4-1 and TRBJ2-3, with 11 bases identical to TRBD2. The CDR3 is 18 amino acids. V lost 1 base, J lost 2 bases, and 8 bases stayed unmatched. Germline V CDR1 and CDR2: MGHRA, YSYEKL.